These 23 T cell receptor beta chains share one sample of origin, sequenced in a study of PD-L1 blockade in urothelial cancer (dated by TCRdb to 2016 to 2017). In light of the paper, this sample's time point label describes: pretreatment peripheral blood. Receptor libraries were prepared by the immunoSEQ multiplex PCR assay. TCRdb provides this immuneACCESS table in a form limited to in-frame rearrangements. Some clones are lacking; in checked studies, under half of them reflect an unresolved V gene, and why the rest are absent is not known. The sample table records 70,000 or so clones; 85% to 90% of these occur just once. The ten largest clones represent roughly 4.7% of the sample. This specimen consisted of PBMCs, obtained around atezolizumab (anti-PD-L1) treatment. These receptors were obtained from a man in his sixties or seventies with urothelial cancer.

The chain uses TRBV18 and TRBJ2-5, with a weak D call TRBD2 (6 bases). CDR1 is KGHSH, CDR2 LQKENI, per germline. Trimming stripped 6 bases from V and 5 bases from J, with 16 bases between. The length of the CDR3 is 14 residues. DNA of the CDR3: TGTGCCAGCTCCCTGGGGGGAGGCACGGAGACCCAGTACTTC. Its translation: CASSLGGGTETQYF.

The chain joins TRBV5-1 to TRBJ2-2, with a possible D match to TRBD1 (5 bases). The CDR3 loop spans 14 amino acids. Between the trimmed V and J ends, which lost 4 bases and 4 bases, there was a span of 11 bases. The germline gives CDR1 SGHRS, CDR2 YFSETQ. DNA for the CDR3: TGCGCCAGCAGCCAGCGACAGAGCACCGGGGAGCTGTTTTTT. Residues: CASSQRQSTGELFF.

The J gene is TRBJ2-2, the V gene TRBV5-1; 9 positions match TRBD2. CDR3 length: 15 residues. The germline V gene has CDR1 SGHRS and CDR2 YFSETQ. Trimming at V came to 4 bases and at J to 0 bases, leaving 1 base not matched to a gene. The CDR3 sequence: CASSPSGTNTGELFF. The CDR3 DNA reads as TGCGCCAGCAGCCCTAGCGGGACGAACACCGGGGAGCTGTTTTTT.

The chain joins TRBV7-2 to TRBJ2-7; TRBD1 matches at 9 bases. The CDR3 is 15 amino acids. J was trimmed by 7 bases and V by 5 bases; bases with no gene match: 12. The germline gives CDR1 SGHTA, CDR2 FQGNSA. This CDR3 reads CASSLPPGQGREQYF. CDR3 nucleotides: TGTGCCAGCAGCCTACCACCGGGACAGGGAAGAGAGCAGTACTTC.

The J gene is TRBJ2-7, the V gene TRBV18; possibly TRBD1 for D (5 bases). The V gene's germline CDR1 is KGHSH and CDR2 LQKENI. V lost 4 bases, J lost 1 base, and 8 bases lay in between. This CDR3 is 13 amino acids long. The CDR3 DNA is TGTGCCAGCTCACTACAGGTTTCCTACGAGCAGTACTTC. As protein: CASSLQVSYEQYF.

The chain combines TRBV10-3 with TRBJ1-1, with no clear D. Germline loops: CDR1 ENHRY, CDR2 SYGVKD. CDR3 length: 12 residues. V lost 2 bases to trimming and J lost 3 bases, with 4 bases between them. DNA for the CDR3: TGTGCCATCAGTGAGCCCGACACTGAAGCTTTCTTT. Protein product: CAISEPDTEAFF.

The rearrangement links TRBV5-1 to TRBJ2-5; 9 nucleotides agree with TRBD1. Unmatched junction bases numbered 5, after V lost 2 bases and J lost 3 bases. This CDR3 is built from 15 residues. Germline lookup yields CDR1 SGHRS and CDR2 YFSETQ. CDR3 coding DNA: TGCGCCAGCAGCTTCGGACAGGGGTTTAAAGAGACCCAGTACTTC. This gives the protein CASSFGQGFKETQYF.

The rearrangement joins TRBV28 to TRBJ2-5, with 10 bases matching TRBD2. Looked up from germline, CDR1 is MDHEN and CDR2 is SYDVKM. With 1 base clipped from V and 5 bases from J, the junction kept 7 bases outside the gene matches. The CDR3 has 16 residues. The CDR3 protein is CASSLLAGGGAETQYF. CDR3 coding DNA: TGTGCCAGCAGTTTATTAGCGGGAGGCGGTGCTGAGACCCAGTACTTC.

The chain recombines TRBV19 with TRBJ2-7, with D possibly matching TRBD1 (7 bases). Trimming removed 6 bases from V and 3 bases from J, with 15 bases in between. The CDR3 loop spans 14 amino acids. Germline V gene sequence: CDR1 LNHDA, CDR2 SQIVND (reference sequence). The CDR3: CASRSRDRNYEQYF. The CDR3 DNA reads as TGTGCCAGTAGATCGCGGGACAGAAACTACGAGCAGTACTTC.

V gene TRBV11-1 combines with J gene TRBJ2-2; D is uncertain. The CDR3 is 13 amino acids. Germline-derived CDR1 and CDR2 are SGHAT and FQDESV (reference sequence). The V end was cut by 5 bases, the J end by 6 bases, with 10 bases between. The CDR3 DNA reads TGTGCCAGCAGCCCCTTTCGGGCCGGGGAGCTGTTTTTT. Translation gives CASSPFRAGELFF.

The chain is built from TRBV5-8 and TRBJ2-1; the D gene is possibly TRBD2 (6 bases). Germline V gives CDR1 SGHTS, CDR2 YDEGEE. CDR3 length: 17 residues. V lost 2 bases and J lost 4, with 19 bases in between. CDR3 protein: CASSFRYELAGYNEQFF. The CDR3 bases are TGTGCCAGCAGCTTTCGATATGAACTAGCAGGATACAATGAGCAGTTCTTC.

The chain carries TRBV5-4 and TRBJ2-3; D is possibly TRBD2 (6 bases). This CDR3 has 17 residues. CDR1 is SGHNT and CDR2 is YYREEE in the germline V gene (reference sequence). Trimming pared 1 base from V and 2 bases from J, leaving 17 bases between. The DNA of the CDR3 is TGTGCCAGCAGCTTGCCCCCCCACGGGACTTCCACAGATACGCAGTATTTT. It codes for CASSLPPHGTSTDTQYF.

The chain recombines TRBV14 with TRBJ2-1; maybe TRBD2 (5 bases). Germline V CDR1 and CDR2: SGHDN, FVKESK. The CDR3 spans 14 residues. With 3 bases removed from V and 7 bases from J, the gap between germline ends came to 13 bases. CDR3 region: CASSQWLAQNEQFF. The CDR3 DNA sequence: TGTGCCAGCAGCCAGTGGCTAGCCCAGAATGAGCAGTTCTTC.

This sequence joins TRBV13 and TRBJ2-7, with 11 bases matching TRBD2. CDR1 PRHDT and CDR2 FYEKMQ come from the germline V gene (reference sequence). CDR3 size: 18 residues. Trimming cost V 5 bases and J 2 bases; bases outside gene matches: 14. CDR3 sequence: CASSPSRGVGLAAYEQYF. For the CDR3, the DNA is TGTGCCAGCAGCCCCTCTCGGGGGGTGGGACTAGCGGCCTACGAGCAGTACTTC.

V gene TRBV21-1 combines with J gene TRBJ2-1; the table assigns TRBD1, which was not confirmed against the DNA. TRBV21-1 constitutes a pseudogene. The CDR3 is 15 residues long. This CDR3 is CASSPRDSPYNEQFF. As DNA, the CDR3 is TGTGCCAGCAGCCCCCGGGACAGCCCTTACAATGAGCAGTTCTTC.

This clone has just one count. DNA for the CDR3: TGCGCCAGCAGCTTGGGAGGTACAGGGACCTATGGCTACACCTTC. This encodes CASSLGGTGTYGYTF. V usage is TRBV5-1 and J usage is TRBJ1-2, with D possibly TRBD1 on 6 matching bases. Trimming cost V 0 bases and J 4 bases, with 13 bases left between them. CDR1 and CDR2 (germline): SGHRS, YFSETQ. This CDR3 has 15 amino acids.

The chain recombines TRBV10-2 with TRBJ2-7, with 7 bases matching TRBD1. The ends lost 6 bases at V and 4 bases at J; junction bases unmatched: 6. Per germline, CDR1 WSHSY and CDR2 SAAADI. The CDR3 covers 13 residues. Here the CDR3 DNA reads TGCGCCAGCAGACAGGGGTCTGGGTACGAGCAGTACTTC. Translated, it gives CASRQGSGYEQYF.

The chain couples TRBV28 to TRBJ1-5, with TRBD1 as a possible D gene (6 bases). The CDR3 runs to 14 residues. Germline CDR1 reads MDHEN; CDR2 reads SYDVKM. V was trimmed by 5 bases and J by 4 bases, leaving 12 bases between them. CDR3 in amino acids: CASSPGQGNQPQHF. CDR3 DNA: TGTGCCAGCAGTCCGGGACAAGGAAATCAGCCCCAGCATTTT.

This chain links TRBV18 with TRBJ2-7, with 8 bases fitting TRBD1. Per the germline V gene, CDR1 is KGHSH and CDR2 is LQKENI. V was pared by 1 base and J by 4 bases, with 9 bases of the junction left unmatched. The CDR3 is made up of 16 amino acids. The CDR3, as DNA: TGTGCCAGCTCACCACGTCTGGCAGGGGGCGGGTACGAGCAGTACTTC. Its translation: CASSPRLAGGGYEQYF.

The chain is built from TRBV19 and TRBJ1-1, with TRBD1 matching 7 bases. This CDR3 region has 14 residues. Germline V gene lookup returns CDR1 LNHDA and CDR2 SQIVND (reference sequence). Unmatched junction bases numbered 11, after V lost 7 bases and J lost 6 bases. This CDR3 is CASKPLQGKPEAFF. The CDR3 DNA reads as TGTGCCAGTAAACCATTACAGGGGAAGCCTGAAGCTTTCTTT.

The chain links TRBV5-1 to TRBJ2-1; TRBD2 matches at 11 bases. This CDR3 comprises 17 residues. V lost 0 bases to trimming and J lost 7 bases; unmatched junction nucleotides: 9. Per the germline V gene, CDR1 is SGHRS and CDR2 is YFSETQ. Written as DNA, the CDR3 is TGCGCCAGCAGCTTGGCCCTGAATAGCGGGAGGGCTAATGAGCAGTTCTTC. It is translated as CASSLALNSGRANEQFF.

The J gene is TRBJ1-1, the V gene TRBV19; 8 nucleotides line up with TRBD1. V dropped 2 bases and J dropped 5; count of bases not matched to a gene: 10. CDR3 length equals 16 residues. Germline V gene data show CDR1 as LNHDA and CDR2 as SQIVND (reference sequence). CDR3 in amino acids: CASSIRTGSRITEAFF. CDR3 nucleotides: TGTGCCAGTAGTATAAGGACAGGGTCGAGGATAACTGAAGCTTTCTTT.

This chain links TRBV18 with TRBJ1-1; TRBD1 is a possible D gene (6 bases). This CDR3 region has 14 residues. Germline CDR1 reads KGHSH; CDR2 reads LQKENI. V lost 8 bases to trimming and J lost 3 bases, with 16 bases between them. The CDR3 bases are TGTGCCAGCACACAGGACAGCTTTTACACTGAAGCTTTCTTT. This gives the protein CASTQDSFYTEAFF.